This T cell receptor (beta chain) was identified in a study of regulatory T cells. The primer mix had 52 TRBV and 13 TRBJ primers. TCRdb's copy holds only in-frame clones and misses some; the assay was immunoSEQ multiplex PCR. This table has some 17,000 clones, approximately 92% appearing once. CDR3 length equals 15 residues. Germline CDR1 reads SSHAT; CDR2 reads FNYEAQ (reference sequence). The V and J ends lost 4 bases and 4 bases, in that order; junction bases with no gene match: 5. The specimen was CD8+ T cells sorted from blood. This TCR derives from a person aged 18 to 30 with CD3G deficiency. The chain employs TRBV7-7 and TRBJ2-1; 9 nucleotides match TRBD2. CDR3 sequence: CASSSGLAGYNEQFF. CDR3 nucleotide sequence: TGTGCCAGCAGCTCCGGGCTAGCGGGGTACAATGAGCAGTTCTTC.